The entry that follows covers one TCR beta chain sequence. The sample originates from a study of blood T cell repertoires in COVID-19. Across the study: The cDNA or gDNA used as material had been derived from T cells, B-cell-depleted T cells, or PBMCs.

Trimming removed 5 bases at V and 5 bases at J, with 20 bases between. CDR3 length equals 16 residues. Germline values: CDR1 SGHNT, CDR2 YENEEA. Per the original methods: Amplifying reference gene primers gave estimates of nucleated cell counts. Data came from immunoSEQ multiplex PCR; TCRdb stores just in-frame clones and leaves some out. The DNA was the basis for D and trimming; V, J and clone size are from that table. The sample records fewer than 250,000 clones, over 80% being singletons. This TCR derives from an older woman with active or convalescent COVID-19. Sequenced: peripheral blood. This chain uses TRBV11-3 with TRBJ2-3; maybe TRBD2 (7 bases). CDR3 nucleotide sequence: TGTGCCAGCAGCCGTTCGAGGGGGGGGTACGGAGATACGCAGTATTTT. It is translated as CASSRSRGGYGDTQYF.